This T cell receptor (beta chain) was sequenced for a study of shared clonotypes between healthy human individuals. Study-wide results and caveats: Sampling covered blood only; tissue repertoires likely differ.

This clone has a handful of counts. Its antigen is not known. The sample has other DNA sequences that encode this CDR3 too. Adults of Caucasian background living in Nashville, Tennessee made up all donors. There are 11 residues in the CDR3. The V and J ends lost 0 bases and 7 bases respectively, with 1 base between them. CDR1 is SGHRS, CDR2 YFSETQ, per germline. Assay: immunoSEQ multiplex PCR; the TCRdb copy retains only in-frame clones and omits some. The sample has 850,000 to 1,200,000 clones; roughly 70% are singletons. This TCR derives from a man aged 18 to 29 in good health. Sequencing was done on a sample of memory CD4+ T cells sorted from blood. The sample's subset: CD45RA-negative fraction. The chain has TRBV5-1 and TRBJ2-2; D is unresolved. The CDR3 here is CASSLDGELFF. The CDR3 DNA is TGCGCCAGCAGCTTGGACGGGGAGCTGTTTTTT.